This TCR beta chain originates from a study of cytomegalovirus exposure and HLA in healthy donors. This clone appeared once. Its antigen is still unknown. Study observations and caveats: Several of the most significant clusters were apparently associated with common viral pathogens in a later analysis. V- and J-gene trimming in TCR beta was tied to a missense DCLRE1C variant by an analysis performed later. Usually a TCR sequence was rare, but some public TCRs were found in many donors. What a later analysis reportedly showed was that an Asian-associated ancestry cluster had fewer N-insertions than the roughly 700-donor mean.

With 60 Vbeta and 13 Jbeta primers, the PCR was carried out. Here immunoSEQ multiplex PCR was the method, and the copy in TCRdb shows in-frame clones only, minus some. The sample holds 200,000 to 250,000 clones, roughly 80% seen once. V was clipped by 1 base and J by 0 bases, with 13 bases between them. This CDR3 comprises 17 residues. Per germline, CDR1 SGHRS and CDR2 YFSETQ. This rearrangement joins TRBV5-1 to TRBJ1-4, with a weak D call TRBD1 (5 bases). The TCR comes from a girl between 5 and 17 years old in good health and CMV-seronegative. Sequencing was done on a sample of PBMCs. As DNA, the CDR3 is TGCGCCAGCAGCTTGTCGACAGTAACTGCAACTAATGAAAAACTGTTTTTT. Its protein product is CASSLSTVTATNEKLFF.